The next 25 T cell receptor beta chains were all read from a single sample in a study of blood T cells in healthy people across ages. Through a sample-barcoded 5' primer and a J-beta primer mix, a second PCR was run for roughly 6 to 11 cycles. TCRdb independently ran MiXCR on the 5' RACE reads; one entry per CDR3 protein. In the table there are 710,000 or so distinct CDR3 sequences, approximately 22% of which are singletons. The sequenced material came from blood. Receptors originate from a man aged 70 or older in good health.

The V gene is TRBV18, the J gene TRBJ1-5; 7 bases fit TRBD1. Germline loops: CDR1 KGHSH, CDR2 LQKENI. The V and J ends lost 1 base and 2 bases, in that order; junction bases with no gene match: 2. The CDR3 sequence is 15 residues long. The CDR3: CASSPRTGRNQPQHF. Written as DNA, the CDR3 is TGTGCCAGCTCACCACGGACAGGTCGCAATCAGCCCCAGCATTTT.

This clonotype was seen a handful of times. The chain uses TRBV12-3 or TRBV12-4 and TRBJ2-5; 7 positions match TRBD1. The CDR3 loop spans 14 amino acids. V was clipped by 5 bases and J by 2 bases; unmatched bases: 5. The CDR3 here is CASSRGTAQETQYF. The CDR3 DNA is TGTGCCAGCAGTCGAGGGACAGCGCAAGAGACCCAGTACTTC.

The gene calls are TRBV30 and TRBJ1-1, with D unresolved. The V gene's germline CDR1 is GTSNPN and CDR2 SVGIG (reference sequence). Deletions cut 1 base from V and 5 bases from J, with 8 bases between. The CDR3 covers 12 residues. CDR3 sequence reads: CAWSAKGTEAFF. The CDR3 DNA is TGTGCCTGGAGTGCGAAGGGTACTGAAGCTTTCTTT.

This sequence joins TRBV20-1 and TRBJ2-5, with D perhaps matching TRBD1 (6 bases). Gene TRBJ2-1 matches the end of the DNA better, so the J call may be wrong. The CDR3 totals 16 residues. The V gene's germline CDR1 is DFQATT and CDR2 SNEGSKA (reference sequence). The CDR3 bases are TGCAGTGCTCCCTTGAGGGGGAACCCCGTTGGCAATGAGCAGTTCTTC. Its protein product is CSAPLRGNPVGNEQFF.

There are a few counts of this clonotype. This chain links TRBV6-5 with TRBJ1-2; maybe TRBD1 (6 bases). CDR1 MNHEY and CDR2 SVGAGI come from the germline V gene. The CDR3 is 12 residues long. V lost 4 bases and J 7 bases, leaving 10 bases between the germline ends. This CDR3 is CASSSGQPGYTF. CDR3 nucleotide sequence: TGTGCCAGCAGTTCAGGACAGCCTGGCTACACCTTC.

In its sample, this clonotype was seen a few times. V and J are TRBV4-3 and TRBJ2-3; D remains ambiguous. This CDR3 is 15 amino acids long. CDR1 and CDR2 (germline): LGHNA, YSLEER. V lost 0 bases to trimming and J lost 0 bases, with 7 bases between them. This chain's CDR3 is CASSQDPDSTDTQYF. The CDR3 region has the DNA TGCGCCAGCAGCCAAGACCCTGACAGCACAGATACGCAGTATTTT.

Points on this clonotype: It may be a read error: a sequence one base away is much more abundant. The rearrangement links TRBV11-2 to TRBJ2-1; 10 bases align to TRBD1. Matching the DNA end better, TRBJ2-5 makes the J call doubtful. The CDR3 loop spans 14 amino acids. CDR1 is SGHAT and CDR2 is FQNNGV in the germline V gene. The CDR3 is CASSVDRGVETQYF. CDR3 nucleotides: TGTGCCAGCAGCGTGGACAGGGGGGTAGAGACCCAGTACTTC.

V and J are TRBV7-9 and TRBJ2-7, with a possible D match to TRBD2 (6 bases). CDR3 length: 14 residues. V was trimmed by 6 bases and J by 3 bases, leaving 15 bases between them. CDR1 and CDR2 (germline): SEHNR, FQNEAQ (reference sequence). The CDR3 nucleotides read TGTGCCAGCAGTTCCAACCAGCGGGTCTACGAGCAGTACGTC. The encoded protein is CASSSNQRVYEQYV.

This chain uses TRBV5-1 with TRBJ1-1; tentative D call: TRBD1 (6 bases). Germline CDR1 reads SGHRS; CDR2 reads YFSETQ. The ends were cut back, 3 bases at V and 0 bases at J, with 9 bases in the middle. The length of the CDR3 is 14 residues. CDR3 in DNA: TGCGCCAGCAGCTGGGACATAATGAACACTGAAGCTTTCTTT. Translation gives CASSWDIMNTEAFF.

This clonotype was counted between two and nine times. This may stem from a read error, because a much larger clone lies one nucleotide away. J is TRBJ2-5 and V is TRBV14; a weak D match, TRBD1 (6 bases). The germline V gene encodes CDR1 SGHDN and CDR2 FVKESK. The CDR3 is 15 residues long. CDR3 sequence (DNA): TGTACCAGCAGCCAGAGGTTGGGGGCCGGAGAGACCCAGTACTTC. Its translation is CTSSQRLGAGETQYF.

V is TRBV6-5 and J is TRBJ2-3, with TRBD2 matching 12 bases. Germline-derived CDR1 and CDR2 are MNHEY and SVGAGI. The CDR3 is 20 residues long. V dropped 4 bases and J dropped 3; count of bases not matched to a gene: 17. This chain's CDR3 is CASSSRKRRGLAGLTDTQYF. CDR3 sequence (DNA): TGTGCCAGCAGTTCAAGAAAACGAAGAGGACTAGCGGGATTGACAGATACGCAGTATTTT.

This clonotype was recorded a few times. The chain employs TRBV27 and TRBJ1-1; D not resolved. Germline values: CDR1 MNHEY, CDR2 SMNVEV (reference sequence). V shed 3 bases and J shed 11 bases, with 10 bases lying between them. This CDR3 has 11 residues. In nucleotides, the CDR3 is TGTGCCAGCAGTTTTGCTGGGTCGGCTTTCTTT. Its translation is CASSFAGSAFF.

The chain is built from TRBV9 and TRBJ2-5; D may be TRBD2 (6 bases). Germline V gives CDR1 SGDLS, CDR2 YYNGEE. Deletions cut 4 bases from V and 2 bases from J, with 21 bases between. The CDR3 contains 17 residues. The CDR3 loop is CASSPLGTPRRQETQYF. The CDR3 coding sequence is TGTGCCAGCAGCCCACTCGGGACTCCTCGCCGTCAAGAGACCCAGTACTTC.

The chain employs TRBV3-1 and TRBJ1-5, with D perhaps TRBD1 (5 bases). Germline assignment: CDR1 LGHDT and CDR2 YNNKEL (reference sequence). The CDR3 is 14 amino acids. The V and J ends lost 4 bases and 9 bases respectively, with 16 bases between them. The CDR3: CASSRSGLSGPQHF. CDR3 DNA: TGTGCCAGCAGCCGGTCAGGGTTGTCCGGGCCCCAGCATTTT.

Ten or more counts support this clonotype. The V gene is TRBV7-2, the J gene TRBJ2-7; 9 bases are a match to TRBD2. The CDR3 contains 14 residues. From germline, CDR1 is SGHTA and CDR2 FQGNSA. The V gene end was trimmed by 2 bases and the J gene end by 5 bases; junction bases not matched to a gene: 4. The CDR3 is CASSLTASGNEQYV. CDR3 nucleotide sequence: TGTGCCAGCAGCTTAACCGCTAGCGGGAACGAGCAGTACGTC.

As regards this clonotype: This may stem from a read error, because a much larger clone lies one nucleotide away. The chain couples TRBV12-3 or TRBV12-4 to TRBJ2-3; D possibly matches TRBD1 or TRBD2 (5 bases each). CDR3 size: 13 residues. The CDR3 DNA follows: TGTGCCAGCAGTTCCCTCGGGGCAGATACGGAGTATTTT. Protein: CASSSLGADTEYF.

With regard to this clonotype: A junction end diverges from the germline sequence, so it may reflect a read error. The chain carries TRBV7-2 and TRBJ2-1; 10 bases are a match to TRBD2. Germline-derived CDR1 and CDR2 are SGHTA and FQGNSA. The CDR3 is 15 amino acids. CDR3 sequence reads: CASSLSGRAGNDQFF. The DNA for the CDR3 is TGTGCCAGCAGCCTAAGCGGGAGGGCCGGGAATGACCAGTTCTTC. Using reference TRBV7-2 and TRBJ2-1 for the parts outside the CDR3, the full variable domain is GAGVSQSPSNKVTEKGKDVELRCDPISGHTALYWYRQSLGQGLEFLIYFQGNSAPDKSGLPSDRFSAERTGGSVSTLTIQRTQQEDSAVYLCASSLSGRAGNDQFFGPGTRLTVL.

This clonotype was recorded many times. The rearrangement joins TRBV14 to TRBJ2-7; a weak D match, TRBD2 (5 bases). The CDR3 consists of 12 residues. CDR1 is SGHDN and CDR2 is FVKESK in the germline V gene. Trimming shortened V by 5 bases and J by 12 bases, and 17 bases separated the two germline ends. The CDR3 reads CASSKMQGRPYF. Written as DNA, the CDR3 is TGTGCCAGCAGCAAGATGCAAGGGAGACCGTACTTC. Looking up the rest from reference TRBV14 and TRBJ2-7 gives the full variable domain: EAGVTQFPSHSVIEKGQTVTLRCDPISGHDNLYWYRRVMGKEIKFLLHFVKESKQDESGMPNNRFLAERTGGTYSTLKVQPAELEDSGVYFCASSKMQGRPYFGPGTRLTVT.

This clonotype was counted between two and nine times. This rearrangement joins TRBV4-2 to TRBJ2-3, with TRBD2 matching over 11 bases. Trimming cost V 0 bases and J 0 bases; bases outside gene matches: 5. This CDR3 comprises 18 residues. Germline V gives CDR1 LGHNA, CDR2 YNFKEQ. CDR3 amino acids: CASSQDGTSGPSTDTQYF. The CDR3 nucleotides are TGTGCCAGCAGCCAAGACGGGACTAGCGGACCAAGCACAGATACGCAGTATTTT.

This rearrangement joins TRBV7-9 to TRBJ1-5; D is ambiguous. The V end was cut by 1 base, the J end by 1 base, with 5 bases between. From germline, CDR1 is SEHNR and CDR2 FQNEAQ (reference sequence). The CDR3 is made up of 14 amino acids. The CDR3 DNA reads TGTGCCAGCAGCTTAGTGGGGAGCAATCAGCCCCAGCATTTT. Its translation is CASSLVGSNQPQHF. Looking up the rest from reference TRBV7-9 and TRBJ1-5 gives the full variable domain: DTGVSQNPRHKITKRGQNVTFRCDPISEHNRLYWYRQTLGQGPEFLTYFQNEAQLEKSRLLSDRFSAERPKGSFSTLEIQRTEQGDSAMYLCASSLVGSNQPQHFGDGTRLSIL.

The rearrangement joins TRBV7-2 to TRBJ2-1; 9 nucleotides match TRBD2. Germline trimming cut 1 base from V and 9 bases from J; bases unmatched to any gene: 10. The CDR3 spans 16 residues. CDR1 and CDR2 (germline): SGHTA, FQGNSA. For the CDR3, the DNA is TGTGCCAGCAGCTTAGTTTCTAGCGGGAAGGTGAGTGAGCAGTTCTTC. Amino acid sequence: CASSLVSSGKVSEQFF.

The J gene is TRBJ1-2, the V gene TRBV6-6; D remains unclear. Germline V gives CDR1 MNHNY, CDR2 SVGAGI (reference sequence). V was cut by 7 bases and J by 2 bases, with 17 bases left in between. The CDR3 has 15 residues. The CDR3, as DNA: TGTGCCAGCAAGTTCCTAGCCAGCCTAAACTATGGCTACACCTTC. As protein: CASKFLASLNYGYTF.

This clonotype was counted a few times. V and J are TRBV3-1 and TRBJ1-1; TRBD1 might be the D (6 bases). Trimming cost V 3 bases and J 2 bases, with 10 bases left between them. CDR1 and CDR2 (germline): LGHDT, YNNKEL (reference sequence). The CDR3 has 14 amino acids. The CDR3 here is CASSHRGQNTEAFF. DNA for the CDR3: TGTGCCAGCAGCCATAGGGGACAAAACACTGAAGCTTTCTTT.

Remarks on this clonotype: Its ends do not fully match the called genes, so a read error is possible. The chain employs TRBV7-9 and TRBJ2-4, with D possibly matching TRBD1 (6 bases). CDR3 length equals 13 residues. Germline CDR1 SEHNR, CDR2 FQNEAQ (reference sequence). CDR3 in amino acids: CASSLLGGNIQYF. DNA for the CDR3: TGCGCCAGCAGCTTACTAGGGGGAAACATTCAGTACTTC.

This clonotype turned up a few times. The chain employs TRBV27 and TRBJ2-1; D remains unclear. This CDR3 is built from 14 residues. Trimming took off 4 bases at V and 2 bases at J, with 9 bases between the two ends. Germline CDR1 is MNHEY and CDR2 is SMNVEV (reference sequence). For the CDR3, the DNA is TGTGCCAGCAGTTGGGCGGTGCCCTACAATGAGCAGTTCTTC. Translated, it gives CASSWAVPYNEQFF.